These T cell receptor beta chains were read from a single sample in a study of CD8 T cells in Susac syndrome. TCRdb redid the calling of the immunoSEQ multiplex PCR reads with MiXCR, one entry per CDR3 protein. Seen here are hundreds of thousands of distinct CDR3 sequences, just over 90% observed once, and the top ten hold 0.065% to 0.08%. The specimen was CD4+ T cells from PBMCs. All receptors derive from a human donor with multiple sclerosis. CDR3s include the opening cysteine and the closing phenylalanine or tryptophan. Fields, in order: clone size, J gene, CDR3 length, V gene, D gene, CDR3 protein, CDR3 DNA. The D gene is left open where the match is weak. Only part of the rows carry a size: once, few, many, or a class if the clone is expanded.

-,TRBJ2-1,14,TRBV5-1,-,CASSFVDGSNEQFF,TGCGCCAGCAGCTTCGTGGACGGGTCAAATGAGCAGTTCTTC
-,TRBJ1-6,15,TRBV7-3,-,CASSSSPGPNSPLHF,TGTGCCAGCAGTTCATCCCCGGGACCTAATTCACCCCTCCACTTT
-,TRBJ2-1,15,TRBV6-5,-,CASRVTRSSYNEQFF,TGTGCCAGCAGGGTTACTAGGTCCTCCTACAATGAGCAGTTCTTC
-,TRBJ1-4,14,TRBV27,-,CASRIGAESEKLFF,TGTGCCAGCAGAATCGGAGCGGAAAGCGAAAAACTGTTTTTT
-,TRBJ1-2,15,TRBV27,TRBD1,CASSSQTGRTDGYTF,TGTGCCAGCAGTTCCCAGACAGGGCGAACCGATGGCTACACCTTC
-,TRBJ1-1,14,TRBV10-1,-,CASSERGFRTEAFF,TGCGCCAGCAGTGAGAGAGGGTTTAGGACTGAAGCTTTCTTT
-,TRBJ2-7,16,TRBV18,-,CASSPKIHRDLHEQYF,TGTGCCAGCTCACCGAAAATTCACCGGGACCTCCACGAGCAGTACTTC
-,TRBJ2-4,16,TRBV6-2/TRBV6-3,TRBD2,CASSSGTTLAKNIQYF,TGTGCCAGCAGCTCCGGGACTACCCTAGCCAAAAACATTCAGTACTTC
-,TRBJ2-5,13,TRBV20-1,TRBD1,CSAQTGTYETQYF,TGCAGTGCTCAGACAGGGACGTATGAGACCCAGTACTTC
-,TRBJ2-5,15,TRBV7-2,-,CASSLNPGGQETQYF,TGTGCCAGCAGCTTGAACCCCGGGGGCCAAGAGACCCAGTACTTC
-,TRBJ2-3,14,TRBV5-1,TRBD2,CASSLELAIDTQYF,TGCGCCAGCAGCTTGGAACTAGCGATAGATACGCAGTATTTT
-,TRBJ2-2,17,TRBV2,-,CASSHPEQGWYTGELFF,TGTGCCAGCAGCCACCCCGAACAGGGATGGTACACCGGGGAGCTGTTTTTT
-,TRBJ2-1,14,TRBV20-1,TRBD2,CSASSGRGGNEQFF,TGCAGTGCTAGTAGCGGGAGGGGTGGCAATGAGCAGTTCTTC
-,TRBJ1-2,13,TRBV13,-,CASSSTGNRGYTF,TGTGCCAGCAGTTCTACAGGGAACCGGGGCTACACCTTC
-,TRBJ1-1,15,TRBV10-3,TRBD1,CAISALGQRNTEAFF,TGTGCCATCAGCGCTTTGGGACAGCGGAACACTGAAGCTTTCTTT
-,TRBJ1-2,14,TRBV10-3,-,CAISEPGAKELYTF,TGTGCCATCAGTGAGCCGGGGGCGAAGGAGCTCTACACCTTC
-,TRBJ2-6,16,TRBV11-2,-,CASSLAGSGWANVLTF,TGTGCCAGCAGCTTAGCGGGGTCTGGCTGGGCCAACGTCCTGACTTTC
once,TRBJ1-2,14,TRBV2,TRBD1,CASRGGLSTDGYTF,TGTGCCAGCAGAGGGGGCCTTTCAACAGATGGCTACACCTTC
-,TRBJ1-2,17,TRBV4-1,-,CASSQIPLVPGGYGYTF,TGCGCCAGCAGCCAAATTCCCCTGGTACCGGGTGGGTATGGCTACACCTTC
-,TRBJ2-3,17,TRBV4-1,-,CASSQDASRLGTDTQYF,TGCGCCAGCAGCCAAGATGCGTCCCGACTAGGGACCGATACGCAGTATTTT
once,TRBJ1-3,13,TRBV6-2/TRBV6-3,-,CASSDSPGNTIYF,TGTGCCAGCAGTGACAGTCCTGGAAACACCATATATTTT
-,TRBJ1-4,16,TRBV10-3,TRBD1,CAIRPGTGETGEKLFF,TGTGCCATCAGACCCGGGACAGGGGAAACGGGAGAAAAACTGTTTTTT
once,TRBJ2-6,17,TRBV3-1,-,CASSQEVGGSGANVLTF,TGTGCCAGCAGCCAAGAGGTCGGAGGTTCCGGGGCCAACGTCCTGACTTTC